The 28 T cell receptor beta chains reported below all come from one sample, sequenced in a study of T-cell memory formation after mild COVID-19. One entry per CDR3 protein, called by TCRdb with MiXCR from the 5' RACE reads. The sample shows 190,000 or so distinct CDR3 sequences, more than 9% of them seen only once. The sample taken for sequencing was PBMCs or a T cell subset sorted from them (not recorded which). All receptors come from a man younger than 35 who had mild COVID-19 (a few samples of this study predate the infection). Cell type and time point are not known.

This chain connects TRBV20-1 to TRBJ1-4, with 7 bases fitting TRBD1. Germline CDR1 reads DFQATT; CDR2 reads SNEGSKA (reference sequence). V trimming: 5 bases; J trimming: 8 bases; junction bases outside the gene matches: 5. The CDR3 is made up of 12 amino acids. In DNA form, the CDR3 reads TGCAGTGCTCCCGGGGGACAGGAAAAACTGTTTTTT. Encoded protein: CSAPGGQEKLFF.

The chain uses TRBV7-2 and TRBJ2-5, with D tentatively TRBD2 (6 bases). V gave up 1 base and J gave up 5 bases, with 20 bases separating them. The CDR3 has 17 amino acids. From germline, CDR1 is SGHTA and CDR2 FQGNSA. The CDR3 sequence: CASSLGRGGYRQETQYF. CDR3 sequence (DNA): TGTGCCAGCAGCTTAGGTCGGGGAGGTTATCGTCAGGAGACCCAGTACTTC.

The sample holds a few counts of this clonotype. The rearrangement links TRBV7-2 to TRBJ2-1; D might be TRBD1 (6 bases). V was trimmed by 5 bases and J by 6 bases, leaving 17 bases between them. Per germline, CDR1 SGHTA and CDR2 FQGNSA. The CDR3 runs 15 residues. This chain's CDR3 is CASSAPPGHLNEQFF. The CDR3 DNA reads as TGTGCCAGCAGCGCCCCACCGGGACACCTCAATGAGCAGTTCTTC.

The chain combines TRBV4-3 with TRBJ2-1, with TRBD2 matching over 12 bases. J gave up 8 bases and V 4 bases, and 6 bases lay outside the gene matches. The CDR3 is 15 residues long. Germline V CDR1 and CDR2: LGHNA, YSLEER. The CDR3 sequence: CASSLLAGGPHEQFF. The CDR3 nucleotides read TGCGCCAGCAGCCTCCTAGCGGGGGGGCCCCATGAGCAGTTCTTC.

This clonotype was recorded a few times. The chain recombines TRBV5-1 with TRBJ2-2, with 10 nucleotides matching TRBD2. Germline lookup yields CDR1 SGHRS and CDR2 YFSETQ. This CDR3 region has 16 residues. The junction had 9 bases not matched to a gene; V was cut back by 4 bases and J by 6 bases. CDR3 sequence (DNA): TGCGCCAGCAGCACCGGAGCGGGGGGGTTCCCCGGGGAGCTGTTTTTT. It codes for CASSTGAGGFPGELFF.

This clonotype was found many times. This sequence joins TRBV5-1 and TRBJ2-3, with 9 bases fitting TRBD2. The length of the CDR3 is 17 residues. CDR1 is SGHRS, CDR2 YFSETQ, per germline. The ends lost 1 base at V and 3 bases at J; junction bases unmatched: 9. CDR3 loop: CASSLTASGEPTDTQYF. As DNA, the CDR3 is TGCGCCAGCAGCTTGACTGCTAGCGGGGAACCAACAGATACGCAGTATTTT.

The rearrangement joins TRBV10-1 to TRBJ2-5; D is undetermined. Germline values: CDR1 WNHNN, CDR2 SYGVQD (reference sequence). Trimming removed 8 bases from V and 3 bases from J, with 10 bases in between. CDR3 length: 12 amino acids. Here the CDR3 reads CASDEKEETQYF. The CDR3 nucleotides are TGCGCCAGCGATGAGAAGGAAGAGACCCAGTACTTC.

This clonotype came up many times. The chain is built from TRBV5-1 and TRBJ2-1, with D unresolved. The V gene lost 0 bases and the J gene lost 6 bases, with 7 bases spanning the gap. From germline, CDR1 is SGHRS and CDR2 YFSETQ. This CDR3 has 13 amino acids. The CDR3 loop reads CASSLVFGNEQFF. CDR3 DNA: TGCGCCAGCAGCTTGGTGTTTGGCAATGAGCAGTTCTTC.

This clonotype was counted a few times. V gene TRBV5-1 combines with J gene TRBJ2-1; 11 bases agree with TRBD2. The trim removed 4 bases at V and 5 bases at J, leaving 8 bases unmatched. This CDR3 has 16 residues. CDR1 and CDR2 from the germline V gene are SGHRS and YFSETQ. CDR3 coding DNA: TGCGCCAGCAGCCCGATAGCGGGACTAGCGGACAATGAGCAGTTCTTC. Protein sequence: CASSPIAGLADNEQFF.

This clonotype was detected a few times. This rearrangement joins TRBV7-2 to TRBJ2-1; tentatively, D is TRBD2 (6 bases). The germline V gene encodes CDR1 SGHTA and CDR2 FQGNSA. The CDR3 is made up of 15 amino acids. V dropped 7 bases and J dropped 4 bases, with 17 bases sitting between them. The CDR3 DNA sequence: TGTGCCAGCACTCTCGGGCTAGGAGGGTACAATGAGCAGTTCTTC. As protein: CASTLGLGGYNEQFF.

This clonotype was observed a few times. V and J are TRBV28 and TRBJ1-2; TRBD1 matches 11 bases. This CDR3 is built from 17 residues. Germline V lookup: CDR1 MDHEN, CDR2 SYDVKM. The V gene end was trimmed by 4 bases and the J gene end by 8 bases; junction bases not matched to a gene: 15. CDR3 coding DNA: TGTGCCAGCAGTTCCTTCCGGGACAGGGGGTCGGGGGAAGGCTACACCTTC. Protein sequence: CASSSFRDRGSGEGYTF.

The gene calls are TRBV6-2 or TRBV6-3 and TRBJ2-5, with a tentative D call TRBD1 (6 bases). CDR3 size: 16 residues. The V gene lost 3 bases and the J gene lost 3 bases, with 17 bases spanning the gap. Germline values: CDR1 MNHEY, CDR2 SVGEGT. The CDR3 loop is CASSYFRDTGKETQYF. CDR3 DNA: TGTGCCAGCAGTTATTTCCGGGACACAGGAAAAGAGACCCAGTACTTC.

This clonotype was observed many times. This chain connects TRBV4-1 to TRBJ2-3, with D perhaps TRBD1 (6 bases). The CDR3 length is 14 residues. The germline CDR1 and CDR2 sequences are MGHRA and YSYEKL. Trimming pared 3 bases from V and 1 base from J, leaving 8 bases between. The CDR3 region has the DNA TGCGCCAGCAGCCACCCAGGGGGCACAGATACGCAGTATTTT. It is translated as CASSHPGGTDTQYF.

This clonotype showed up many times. The CDR3 region is CASSFRRGNQPQHF. In DNA, the CDR3 is TGTGCCAGCAGTTTTCGGAGGGGTAATCAGCCCCAGCATTTT. This chain uses TRBV27 with TRBJ1-5, with D perhaps matching TRBD1 (5 bases). Germline V gene sequence: CDR1 MNHEY, CDR2 SMNVEV (reference sequence). With 3 bases removed from V and 4 bases from J, the gap between germline ends came to 10 bases. The length of the CDR3 is 14 residues.

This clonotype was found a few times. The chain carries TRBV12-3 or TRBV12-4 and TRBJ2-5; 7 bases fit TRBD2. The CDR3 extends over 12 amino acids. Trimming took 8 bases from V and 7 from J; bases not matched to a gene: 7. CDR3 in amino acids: CASASPGGTQYF. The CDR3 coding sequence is TGTGCCAGCGCCTCCCCGGGGGGGACCCAGTACTTC.

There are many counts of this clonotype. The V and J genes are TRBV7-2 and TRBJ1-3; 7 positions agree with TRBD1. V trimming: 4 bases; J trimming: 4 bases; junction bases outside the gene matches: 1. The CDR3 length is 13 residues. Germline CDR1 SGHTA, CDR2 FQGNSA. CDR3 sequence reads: CASSSGQGNTIYF. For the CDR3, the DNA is TGTGCCAGCAGCTCGGGACAGGGAAACACCATATATTTT.

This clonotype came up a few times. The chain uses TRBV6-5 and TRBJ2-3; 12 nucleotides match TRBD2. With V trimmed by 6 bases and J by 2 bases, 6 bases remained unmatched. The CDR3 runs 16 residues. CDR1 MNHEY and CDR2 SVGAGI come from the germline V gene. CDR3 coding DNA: TGTGCCAGCAGCATTGGACTAGCGGGGCCCACAGATACGCAGTATTTT. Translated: CASSIGLAGPTDTQYF.

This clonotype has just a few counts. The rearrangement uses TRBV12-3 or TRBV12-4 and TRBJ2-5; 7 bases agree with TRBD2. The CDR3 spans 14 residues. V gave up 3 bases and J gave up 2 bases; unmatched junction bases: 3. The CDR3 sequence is CASSLGGEQETQYF. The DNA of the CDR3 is TGTGCCAGCAGTTTGGGGGGGGAACAAGAGACCCAGTACTTC.

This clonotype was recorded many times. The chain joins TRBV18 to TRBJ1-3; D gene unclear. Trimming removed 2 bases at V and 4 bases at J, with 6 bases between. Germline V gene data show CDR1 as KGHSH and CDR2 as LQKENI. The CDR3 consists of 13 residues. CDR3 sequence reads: CASSPGEGNTIYF. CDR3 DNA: TGTGCCAGCTCACCAGGGGAAGGAAACACCATATATTTT.

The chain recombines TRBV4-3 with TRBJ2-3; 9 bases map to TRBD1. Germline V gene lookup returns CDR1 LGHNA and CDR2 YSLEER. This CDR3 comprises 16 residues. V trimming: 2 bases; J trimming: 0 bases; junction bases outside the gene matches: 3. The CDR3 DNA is TGCGCCAGCAGCCAACACAGGGGGCGAAGCACAGATACGCAGTATTTT. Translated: CASSQHRGRSTDTQYF.

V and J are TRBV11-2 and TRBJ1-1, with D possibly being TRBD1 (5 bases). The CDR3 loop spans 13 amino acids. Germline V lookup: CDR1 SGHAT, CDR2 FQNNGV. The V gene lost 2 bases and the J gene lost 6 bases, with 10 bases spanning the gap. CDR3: CASSLSGRSEAFF. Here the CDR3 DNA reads TGTGCCAGCAGCTTATCAGGGAGGTCTGAAGCTTTCTTT.

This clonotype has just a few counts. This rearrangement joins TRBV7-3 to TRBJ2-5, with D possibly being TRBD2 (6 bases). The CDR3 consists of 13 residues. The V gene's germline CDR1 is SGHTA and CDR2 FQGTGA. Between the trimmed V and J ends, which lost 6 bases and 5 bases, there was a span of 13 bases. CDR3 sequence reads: CASSLDYAETQYF. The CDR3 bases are TGTGCCAGCAGTTTGGACTACGCTGAGACCCAGTACTTC.

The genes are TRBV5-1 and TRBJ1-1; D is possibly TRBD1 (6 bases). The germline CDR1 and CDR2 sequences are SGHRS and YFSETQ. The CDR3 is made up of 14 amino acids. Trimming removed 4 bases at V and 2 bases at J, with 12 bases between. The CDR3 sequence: CASSAQGSNTEAFF. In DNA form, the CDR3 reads TGCGCCAGCAGCGCACAGGGTTCCAACACTGAAGCTTTCTTT.

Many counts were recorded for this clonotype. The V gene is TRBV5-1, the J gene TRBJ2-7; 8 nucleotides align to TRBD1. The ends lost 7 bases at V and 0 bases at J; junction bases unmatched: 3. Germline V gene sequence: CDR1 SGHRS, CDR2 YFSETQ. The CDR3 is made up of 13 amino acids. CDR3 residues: CASRGQGSYEQYF. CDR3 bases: TGCGCCAGCCGCGGACAGGGCTCCTACGAGCAGTACTTC.

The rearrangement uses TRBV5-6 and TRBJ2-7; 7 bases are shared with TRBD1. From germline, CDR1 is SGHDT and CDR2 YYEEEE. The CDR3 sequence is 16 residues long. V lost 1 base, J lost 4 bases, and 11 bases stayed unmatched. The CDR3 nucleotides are TGTGCCAGCAGCTTGTCAAGGGGGCCTTTCCGATACGAGCAGTACGTC. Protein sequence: CASSLSRGPFRYEQYV.

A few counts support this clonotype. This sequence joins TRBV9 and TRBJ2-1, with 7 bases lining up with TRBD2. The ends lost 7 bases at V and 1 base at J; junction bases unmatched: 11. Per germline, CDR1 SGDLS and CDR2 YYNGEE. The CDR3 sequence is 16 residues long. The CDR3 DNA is TGTGCCAGCGGCCCATGGGGGGGAGAGTCCTACAATGAGCAGTTCTTC. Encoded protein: CASGPWGGESYNEQFF.

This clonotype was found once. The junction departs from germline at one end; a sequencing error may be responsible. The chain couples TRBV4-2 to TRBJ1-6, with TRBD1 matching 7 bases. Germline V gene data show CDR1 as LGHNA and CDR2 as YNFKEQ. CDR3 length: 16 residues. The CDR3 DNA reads TGTGCCAGCAGCCAAGAGGGGGGGACAGCTAATTCACACCTCCACTTT. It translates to CASSQEGGTANSHLHF.

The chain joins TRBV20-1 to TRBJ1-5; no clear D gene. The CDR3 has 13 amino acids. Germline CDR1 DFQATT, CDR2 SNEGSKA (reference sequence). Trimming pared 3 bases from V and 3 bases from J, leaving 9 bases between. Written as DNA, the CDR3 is TGCAGTGCTAGGAGACAAGACAATCAGCCCCAGCATTTT. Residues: CSARRQDNQPQHF.